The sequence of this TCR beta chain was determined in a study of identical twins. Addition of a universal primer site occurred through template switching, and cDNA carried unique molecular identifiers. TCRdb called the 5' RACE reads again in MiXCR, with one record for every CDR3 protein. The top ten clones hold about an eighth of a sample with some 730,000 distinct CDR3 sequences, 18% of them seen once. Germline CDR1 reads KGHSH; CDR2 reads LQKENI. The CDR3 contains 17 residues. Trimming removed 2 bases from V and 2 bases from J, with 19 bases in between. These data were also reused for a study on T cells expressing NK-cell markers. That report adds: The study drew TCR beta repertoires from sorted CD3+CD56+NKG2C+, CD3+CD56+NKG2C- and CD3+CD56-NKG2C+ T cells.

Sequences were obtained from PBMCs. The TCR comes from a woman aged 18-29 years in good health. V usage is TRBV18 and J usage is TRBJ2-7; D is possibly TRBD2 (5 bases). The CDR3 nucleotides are TGTGCCAGCTCACCAGTGGGCACTAGGTCCGCAGCCTACGAGCAGTACTTC. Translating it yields CASSPVGTRSAAYEQYF.